The next 12 T cell receptor beta chains were all read from a single sample in a study of shared clonotypes between healthy human individuals (dated by TCRdb to the early 2020s). The method behind the library was the immunoSEQ multiplex PCR assay. Sourced from immuneACCESS, this table was stored by TCRdb with only in-frame sequences that have V and J called. A share of the clones is absent; for the studies checked, an unresolved V gene accounts for under half, and the remainder has no known explanation. The sample contains around 1.1 million clones, approximately 80% of them found a single time. The ten largest account for 0.55% to 0.7% of the sample. Material: memory CD4+ T cells from PBMCs. The cell subset or site label corresponds to: CD45RA-negative fraction. All receptors derive from a man aged 18 to 35 in good health. Some clones in this sample may be carry-over from other donors' samples.

The rearrangement joins TRBV19 to TRBJ1-2, with D possibly TRBD1 on 5 matching bases. V lost 3 bases and J lost 8, with 13 bases in between. This CDR3 spans 13 amino acids. The germline CDR1 and CDR2 sequences are LNHDA and SQIVND (reference sequence). Here the CDR3 DNA reads TGTGCCAGTAGTATCCGGGACGTGAGGGGCTACACCTTC. Protein: CASSIRDVRGYTF.

This clone was seen a single time. The chain is built from TRBV19 and TRBJ1-1; D unresolved. This CDR3 spans 13 amino acids. V was clipped by 8 bases and J by 7 bases, with 17 bases between them. Germline CDR1 LNHDA, CDR2 SQIVND (reference sequence). CDR3 loop: CASGVARAGEAFF. The CDR3 DNA follows: TGTGCCAGTGGAGTGGCCCGTGCGGGTGAAGCTTTCTTT.

The chain uses TRBV10-3 and TRBJ2-1, with 10 bases identical to TRBD2. This CDR3 contains 16 residues. Trimming at V came to 7 bases and at J to 8 bases, leaving 14 bases not matched to a gene. CDR1 is ENHRY and CDR2 is SYGVKD in the germline V gene. The CDR3 is CAINGASGSGVDEQFF. In DNA, the CDR3 is TGTGCCATCAATGGGGCTAGCGGGAGCGGAGTTGATGAGCAGTTCTTC.

Remarks on this clone: At one end the junction does not follow the germline gene, possibly because of a read error. This chain links TRBV6-5 with TRBJ1-3; D ambiguous. The CDR3 extends over 14 amino acids. Germline values: CDR1 MNHEY, CDR2 SVGAGI. CDR3 bases: TGTGCCATCAGTGACACGGATTCTGGAAACACCATATATTTT. It yields the protein CAISDTDSGNTIYF.

The chain is built from TRBV4-1 and TRBJ1-3; 9 positions agree with TRBD1. In germline, CDR1 is MGHRA, CDR2 YSYEKL. This CDR3 spans 18 amino acids. The ends lost 1 base at V and 0 bases at J; junction bases unmatched: 7. This CDR3 reads CASSQASGTGPSGNTIYF. CDR3 DNA sequence: TGCGCCAGCAGCCAAGCCTCCGGGACAGGGCCCTCTGGAAACACCATATATTTT.

The CDR3 loop reads CASSLYRNTEAFF. CDR3 DNA sequence: TGTGCCAGCAGCTTATACAGGAACACTGAAGCTTTCTTT. The V call is TRBV7-3, the J call TRBJ1-1; D gene uncertain. The CDR3 is 13 amino acids. Trimming shortened V by 2 bases and J by 1 base, and 5 bases separated the two germline ends. Germline assignment: CDR1 SGHTA and CDR2 FQGTGA.

Comments on this clone: A much larger clone sits a single nucleotide away, making a read error possible. The chain combines TRBV11-2 with TRBJ1-2; no reliable D call. CDR3 length equals 14 residues. CDR1 is SGHAT and CDR2 is FQNNGV in the germline V gene. The CDR3 loop reads CAGSMSQANYGYTF. The CDR3 DNA is TGTGCCGGCAGCATGTCTCAAGCTAACTATGGCTACACCTTC.

The CDR3, as DNA: TGTGCCAGCAGCTTTGAGATCACCCAGATTCAAGAGACCCAGTACTTC. Its translation is CASSFEITQIQETQYF. This sequence joins TRBV7-7 and TRBJ2-5; unclear D gene. V gave up 3 bases and J gave up 2 bases, with 16 bases separating them. Germline loops: CDR1 SSHAT, CDR2 FNYEAQ (reference sequence). CDR3 length: 16 amino acids.

The gene calls are TRBV5-4 and TRBJ2-7; TRBD1 matches 7 bases. The germline V gene has CDR1 SGHNT and CDR2 YYREEE (reference sequence). The CDR3 extends over 16 amino acids. J gave up 1 base and V 0 bases, and 7 bases lay outside the gene matches. CDR3 DNA sequence: TGTGCCAGCAGCTTGGAACAGGGGATTAAGTCCTACGAGCAGTACTTC. Amino acids: CASSLEQGIKSYEQYF. Full variable domain (remainder filled in from reference TRBV5-4 and TRBJ2-7): ETGVTQSPTHLIKTRGQQVTLRCSSQSGHNTVSWYQQALGQGPQFIFQYYREEENGRGNFPPRFSGLQFPNYSSELNVNALELDDSALYLCASSLEQGIKSYEQYFGPGTRLTVT.

The chain combines TRBV9 with TRBJ2-3; D not certain. The CDR3 runs 13 residues. Germline V gene lookup returns CDR1 SGDLS and CDR2 YYNGEE. Trimming took 3 bases from V and 7 from J, leaving 12 bases between them. The CDR3 here is CASSATHGNTQYF. DNA of the CDR3: TGTGCCAGCAGCGCGACCCATGGAAATACGCAGTATTTT.

This clone was detected once. The chain joins TRBV7-6 to TRBJ1-1; 9 nucleotides align to TRBD1. CDR3 length: 15 amino acids. The V gene end was trimmed by 5 bases and the J gene end by 6 bases; junction bases not matched to a gene: 10. Germline V lookup: CDR1 SGHVS, CDR2 FNYEAQ. DNA of the CDR3: TGTGCCAGCAGCGTTTTAACAGGGGGCGAGGCTGAAGCTTTCTTT. Encoded protein: CASSVLTGGEAEAFF.

This chain uses TRBV28 with TRBJ2-7; 7 bases match TRBD1. Per the germline V gene, CDR1 is MDHEN and CDR2 is SYDVKM. The CDR3 sequence is 14 residues long. V lost 8 bases and J lost 3; bases outside the gene matches: 10. The CDR3 sequence is CASLPPGTDYEQYF. CDR3 bases: TGTGCCAGCCTGCCTCCCGGGACAGACTACGAGCAGTACTTC.